This entry describes one T cell receptor (beta chain). The sample belongs to a study of blood T cells in healthy people across ages. Sample-barcoded 5' priming and a J-beta primer mix drove a second PCR of roughly 6 to 12 cycles. Through a template-switch adaptor with 12 random nucleotides, each cDNA molecule received a tag. Via MiXCR, TCRdb re-called the 5' RACE reads, giving one row per CDR3 protein. The sample contains about 1,600,000 distinct CDR3 sequences, 35% to 45% of which appear only once. Trimming stripped 6 bases from V and 3 bases from J, with 15 bases between. The CDR3 covers 14 residues. Germline lookup yields CDR1 DFQATT and CDR2 SNEGSKA (reference sequence).

Sequencing used blood. The sequence came from a woman aged 18-29 years in good health. The chain has TRBV20-1 and TRBJ2-1; D might be TRBD1 (6 bases). CDR3 protein: CSAEGQQDYNEQFF. The CDR3 region has the DNA TGCAGTGCCGAGGGACAACAGGACTACAATGAGCAGTTCTTC.